This TCR beta chain originates from a study of immune heterogeneity within non-small cell lung tumors. Study in general: Tumors were classified as 4 squamous cell carcinomas, under 11 non-squamous carcinomas and 1 not otherwise specified. Study-wide results and limits: Clonotypes of T-cell receptor beta found at high frequency were largely distinct between individual patients. Different tumor locations in one patient shared dominant CDR3 beta clonotypes yet harbored unique high-frequency clones.

Each sample used approximately 590 ng of genomic DNA from bulk tumor tissue. Spaced far apart, several biopsies were taken from each primary tumor during surgery. The study enrolled patients with untreated, newly diagnosed non-small cell lung cancer who underwent curative surgery. The CDR3 has 16 residues. V was shortened by 4 bases and J by 2 bases, with 17 bases between the two germline ends. Germline V CDR1 and CDR2: LGHDT, YNNKEL (reference sequence). This clonotype was seen at least ten times. Antigen unknown. A first 10-cycle multiplex round used 32 V-gene and 13 J-gene primers on TCR beta CDR3. One entry per CDR3 protein, called by TCRdb with MiXCR from the multiplex PCR reads. The table lists approximately 11,000 distinct CDR3 sequences, 25% to 30% of them singletons, with 7% to 8.5% in the top ten.

The chain recombines TRBV3-1 with TRBJ1-1; D gene ambiguous. Sequencing input: lung tumor tissue. This TCR came from a woman aged 55-70 years with non-small cell lung cancer. The CDR3 reads CASSPDWGRPNTEAFF. The CDR3 DNA follows: TGTGCCAGCAGCCCAGATTGGGGTCGCCCCAACACTGAAGCTTTCTTT.